The entry below gives a single T cell receptor (beta chain) sequence along with its context. Its antigen remains unidentified. Deletions cut 1 base from V and 2 bases from J, with 5 bases between. Germline V lookup: CDR1 SGHNT, CDR2 YENEEA. The CDR3 totals 13 residues. Blood draws occurred at baseline, cycle 4 day 1, and cycle 7 day 1. The sample comes from a study of OX40 agonist ivuxolimab in advanced cancers. Across the study: Dose-escalation patients were diagnosed with hepatocellular carcinoma, melanoma, renal cell cancer or head and neck cancer.

General study results and limits: Clonal expansion was seen in CD4+ and CD8+ blood T cells by week 6 at 0.1 to 3.0 mg/kg. Antigen specificity remained undetermined for the expanded peripheral T cells.

This table comes from immunoSEQ multiplex PCR, and its TCRdb copy is limited to in-frame clones, with some not included. The repertoire holds 25,000 to 35,000 clones, with about four fifths as singletons. The chain uses TRBV11-3 and TRBJ1-2; D unclear. The clonotype originates from an adult with an advanced solid tumor such as melanoma, head and neck, liver or kidney cancer. The sequences come from CD4+ or CD8+ T cells sorted from blood, collected in a trial of the OX40 agonist ivuxolimab. CDR3 in DNA: TGTGCCAGCAGCTTAGTTGGAAACTATGGCTACACCTTC. As protein: CASSLVGNYGYTF.